This entry concerns a single T cell receptor beta chain. Antigen: not known. Time point here: week 23, last vaccination. Alongside topical imiquimod, each dose of vaccine comprised 300 ug of mutant IDH1 20-mer peptide. This sample was included in a study of a mutant IDH1 vaccine in newly diagnosed glioma. Looking at the study overall: Patients were started on vaccination 4-6 weeks after radiotherapy alone, or with temozolomide cycles. Standard pretreatment was either radiotherapy, temozolomide, or, for most, radiochemotherapy with temozolomide.

Study results and caveats: 80% to 95% of patients showed vaccine-induced immune responses across multiple MHC alleles.

Produced via immunoSEQ multiplex PCR; TCRdb's table is partial and in-frame only. The sample carries roughly 74,000 clones, around 85% recorded once. The receptor was isolated from a woman aged 45-65 years with glioma. The sequencing here drew on PBMCs, taken from a glioma patient whose treatment included an IDH1 peptide vaccine.

The CDR3 nucleotides read TGTGCCATTTTCCCGGGACTAGCGGGAGAAGATACGCAGTATTTT. Residues: CAIFPGLAGEDTQYF. This chain links TRBV28 with TRBJ2-3, with TRBD2 matching over 14 bases. V was clipped by 10 bases and J by 5 bases; unmatched bases: 8. In germline, CDR1 is MDHEN, CDR2 SYDVKM. This CDR3 has 15 amino acids.